A selection of T cell receptor beta chains follows, all from one sample in a study of cytomegalovirus exposure and HLA in healthy donors. The protocol was immunoSEQ multiplex PCR, while the TCRdb copy is restricted to in-frame clones and leaves out a portion. The sample shows hundreds of thousands of clones, over 75% of them seen only once. Sequencing was done on a sample of PBMCs. The receptor source for this set is a young man in good health and CMV-seronegative. The CDR3 runs from the conserved cysteine through the conserved F or W. D genes are given only for firm matches. Some rows mark clone size as missing; the rest say once, few, many or name a class of expanded clone.

J gene,clone size,D gene,CDR3 length,V gene,CDR3 protein,CDR3 DNA
TRBJ2-4,NA,TRBD2,14,TRBV5-1,CASSPSSGPIQWYF,TGCGCCAGCAGCCCCAGTAGCGGGCCTATTCAATGGTACTTC
TRBJ2-2,NA,NA,14,TRBV19,CASSIPQFTGELFF,TGTGCCAGTAGTATCCCCCAATTCACCGGGGAGCTGTTTTTT
TRBJ2-1,NA,TRBD1,17,TRBV7-9,CASSLWEDRATYNEQFF,TGTGCCAGCAGCTTATGGGAAGACAGGGCTACCTACAATGAGCAGTTCTTC
TRBJ2-6,NA,NA,16,TRBV25-1,CASSADSFSGANVLTF,TGTGCCAGCAGTGCAGACAGTTTCTCTGGGGCCAACGTCCTGACTTTC
TRBJ2-1,NA,TRBD1,17,TRBV6-1,CASSELIGQAPYNEQFF,TGTGCCAGCAGTGAATTAATCGGACAGGCCCCCTACAATGAGCAGTTCTTC
TRBJ2-3,NA,NA,18,TRBV12-5,CASGFQFRLETSTDTQYF,TGTGCTAGTGGTTTCCAATTCAGACTTGAGACTAGCACAGATACGCAGTATTTT
TRBJ2-1,few,TRBD2,20,TRBV19,CASRAATGTSGPPTDNEQFF,TGTGCCAGTAGGGCGGCCACCGGGACTAGCGGCCCCCCGACGGACAATGAGCAGTTCTTC
TRBJ2-7,NA,NA,16,TRBV6-1,CASSESSGGASDEQYF,TGTGCCAGCAGTGAGTCTTCGGGGGGCGCCTCCGACGAGCAGTACTTC
TRBJ1-2,NA,NA,15,TRBV4-1,CASSQETGNIYGYTF,TGCGCCAGCAGCCAAGAAACAGGGAATATCTATGGCTACACCTTC
TRBJ1-1,NA,NA,18,TRBV19,CASIPRPGTPGGDTEAFF,TGTGCCAGTATCCCCCGCCCTGGAACTCCAGGAGGTGACACTGAAGCTTTCTTT
TRBJ1-1,NA,NA,16,TRBV19,CASSMHRQSSNTEAFF,TGTGCCAGTAGTATGCATCGACAGAGTTCGAACACTGAAGCTTTCTTT
TRBJ1-2,NA,TRBD1,14,TRBV14,CASSLATGTYGYTF,TGTGCCAGCAGCCTAGCGACAGGGACCTATGGCTACACCTTC
TRBJ1-3,NA,NA,19,TRBV12-1,CASSFALRTGPRSGNTIYF,TGTGCCAGCAGCTTTGCGCTGAGGACAGGCCCCCGCTCTGGAAACACCATATATTTT
TRBJ2-2,NA,NA,14,TRBV30,CAYRGGRNTGELFF,TGTGCCTATAGGGGAGGACGGAACACCGGGGAGCTGTTTTTT
TRBJ2-2,NA,NA,15,TRBV10-3,CAISAGAPNTGELFF,TGTGCCATCAGTGCTGGGGCCCCGAACACCGGGGAGCTGTTTTTT
TRBJ1-2,NA,TRBD1,13,TRBV7-3,CASSLAGGNGYTF,TGTGCCAGCAGCTTAGCAGGGGGCAATGGCTACACCTTC
TRBJ2-2,NA,NA,15,TRBV19,CASSIRGADTGELFF,TGTGCCAGTAGTATACGGGGGGCGGACACCGGGGAGCTGTTTTTT
TRBJ2-5,NA,NA,14,TRBV9,CASSVEGGRGTQYF,TGTGCCAGCAGCGTAGAGGGGGGGCGAGGGACCCAGTACTTC
TRBJ2-3,NA,TRBD2,16,TRBV19,CASSSSAGGLTDTQYF,TGTGCCAGTAGTTCTAGCGCGGGGGGTCTAACAGATACGCAGTATTTT
TRBJ1-2,NA,TRBD1,17,TRBV5-1,CASSLRTGDATNYGYTF,TGCGCCAGCAGCTTAAGGACAGGTGATGCAACTAACTATGGCTACACCTTC
TRBJ2-3,NA,NA,15,TRBV5-6,CASSSLPTSTDTQYF,TGTGCCAGCAGCTCGCTTCCTACTAGCACAGATACGCAGTATTTT
TRBJ2-5,NA,NA,13,TRBV7-9,CASSLFGEETQYF,TGTGCCAGCAGCTTATTCGGAGAAGAGACCCAGTACTTC
TRBJ2-5,NA,NA,17,TRBV9,CASSVGVGGYTQETQYF,TGTGCCAGCAGCGTAGGTGTAGGGGGTTATACCCAAGAGACCCAGTACTTC
TRBJ2-7,NA,TRBD1,13,TRBV10-3,CAMQAGGRYEQYF,TGTGCCATGCAGGCAGGGGGCAGGTACGAGCAGTACTTC
TRBJ2-2,NA,TRBD1,16,TRBV19,CASSSGTGAYTGELFF,TGTGCCAGTAGCTCCGGGACAGGGGCCTACACCGGGGAGCTGTTTTTT
TRBJ2-2,few,NA,12,TRBV19,CASSPRVGELFF,TGTGCCAGTAGTCCGCGGGTTGGGGAGCTGTTTTTT
TRBJ2-7,NA,NA,15,TRBV21-1,CASSKVGTGSYEQYF,NA
TRBJ2-4,NA,TRBD2,13,TRBV9,CASSASGENIQYF,TGTGCCAGCAGCGCCAGCGGGGAAAACATTCAGTACTTC
TRBJ2-7,few,NA,13,TRBV5-1,CASSPDSLYEQYF,TGCGCCAGCAGCCCTGACAGCCTCTACGAGCAGTACTTC
TRBJ1-2,few,NA,14,TRBV28,CASSSGQRDYGYTF,TGTGCCAGCAGTTCCGGACAGAGGGACTATGGCTACACCTTC
TRBJ1-2,few,NA,17,TRBV5-6,CASSLRVTESANYGYTF,TGTGCCAGCAGCTTGAGAGTTACAGAATCAGCTAACTATGGCTACACCTTC
TRBJ1-1,few,NA,12,TRBV6-5,CASSLRNSEAFF,TGTGCCAGCAGCCTCAGGAACTCTGAAGCTTTCTTT
TRBJ1-1,NA,NA,15,TRBV19,CASSGNQGGRTEAFF,TGTGCCAGTAGTGGGAACCAGGGAGGTCGCACTGAAGCTTTCTTT
TRBJ1-6,NA,TRBD1,16,TRBV30,CAWSAGTGGHNSPLHF,TGTGCCTGGAGTGCCGGGACAGGGGGTCATAATTCACCCCTCCACTTT
TRBJ1-2,NA,NA,12,TRBV7-9,CASSLYQVGYTF,TGTGCCAGCAGCTTATACCAGGTTGGCTACACCTTC
TRBJ2-1,NA,NA,10,TRBV29-1,CSGAYNEQFF,TGCAGCGGAGCATACAATGAGCAGTTCTTC
TRBJ2-2,NA,TRBD1,17,TRBV10-3,CAISESDRVGNTGELFF,TGTGCCATCAGTGAGTCCGACAGGGTTGGGAACACCGGGGAGCTGTTTTTT
TRBJ1-4,few,TRBD1,18,TRBV2,CASRRTDRGLATNEKLFF,TGTGCCAGCAGGAGGACGGACAGGGGACTTGCAACTAATGAAAAACTGTTTTTT
TRBJ2-5,few,TRBD2,14,TRBV4-2,CASSFGGKRETQYF,TGTGCCAGCAGCTTCGGGGGGAAGAGAGAGACCCAGTACTTC
TRBJ2-5,NA,NA,16,TRBV25-1,CASSETEGGTQETQYF,TGTGCCAGCAGTGAAACGGAGGGTGGCACCCAAGAGACCCAGTACTTC
TRBJ1-1,few,NA,14,TRBV5-1,CASSRSQGNTEAFF,TGCGCCAGCAGCCGCTCACAGGGGAACACTGAAGCTTTCTTT
TRBJ2-5,NA,NA,12,TRBV19,CASIPYSETQYF,TGTGCCAGTATCCCCTATTCGGAGACCCAGTACTTC
TRBJ1-5,NA,NA,14,TRBV28,CASSSGVGNQPQHF,TGTGCCAGCAGTTCCGGGGTAGGGAATCAGCCCCAGCATTTT
TRBJ2-4,NA,NA,13,TRBV2,CASSGDFRTSPYF,TGTGCCAGCAGTGGGGACTTTCGTACAAGCCCTTACTTC
TRBJ2-7,NA,TRBD2,14,TRBV30,CAWSVVGLAYEQYF,TGTGCCTGGAGTGTAGTAGGACTAGCCTACGAGCAGTACTTC
TRBJ1-1,NA,NA,16,TRBV4-3,CASSQVWGQDYTEAFF,TGCGCCAGCAGCCAAGTTTGGGGGCAGGACTACACTGAAGCTTTCTTT
TRBJ2-3,NA,TRBD2,15,TRBV27,CASSLTASGSNTQYF,TGTGCCAGCAGTTTAACCGCTAGCGGGAGCAATACGCAGTATTTT
TRBJ2-2,NA,NA,13,TRBV27,CASSPVNTGELFF,TGTGCCAGCAGTCCCGTTAACACCGGGGAGCTGTTTTTT
TRBJ1-4,few,TRBD1,16,TRBV5-6,CASSWTGGGNNEKLFF,TGTGCCAGCAGCTGGACAGGGGGAGGCAATAATGAAAAACTGTTTTTT
TRBJ2-3,NA,NA,14,TRBV6-5,CASSSRPEEDTQYF,TGTGCCAGCAGTTCACGCCCCGAGGAAGATACGCAGTATTTT
TRBJ1-5,NA,NA,15,TRBV19,CASSIRQRNNQPQHF,TGTGCCAGTAGTATAAGGCAGCGAAACAATCAGCCCCAGCATTTT
TRBJ1-1,few,TRBD1,13,TRBV2,CASTGQGNTEAFF,TGTGCCAGCACAGGACAGGGAAACACTGAAGCTTTCTTT